Listed here are 10 T cell receptor beta chains from one sample, sequenced in a study of T cells in Graves' hyperthyroidism and ophthalmopathy. RNA transcripts gave rise to amplified TCR beta CDR3 regions. HTBI primers were employed in a first-round RT-PCR of the TCR CDR3. TCRdb re-derived calls from the multiplex PCR reads in MiXCR, one entry per CDR3 protein. The table shows approximately 370,000 distinct CDR3 sequences, with approximately 18% occurring only once. The material sequenced was blood. Source of these receptors: a woman under 40 with Graves' hyperthyroidism that later progressed to Graves' ophthalmopathy.

V is TRBV4-1 and J is TRBJ1-1; D perhaps matches TRBD1 (5 bases). Trimming stripped 1 base from V and 2 bases from J, with 11 bases between. The CDR3 covers 15 residues. The V gene's germline CDR1 is MGHRA and CDR2 YSYEKL. DNA for the CDR3: TGCGCCAGCAGCCAAGTTTCAGGGAGTAACACTGAAGCTTTCTTT. Protein product: CASSQVSGSNTEAFF.

V usage is TRBV7-9 and J usage is TRBJ1-6; D perhaps matches TRBD1 (6 bases). The V and J ends lost 5 bases and 9 bases respectively, with 14 bases between them. The CDR3 has 14 residues. The V gene's germline CDR1 is SEHNR and CDR2 FQNEAQ (reference sequence). The CDR3 bases are TGTGCCAGCAGCCCGACAGGCAGAGGTTCACCCCTCCACTTT. Protein sequence: CASSPTGRGSPLHF. The complete variable domain, with remaining parts taken from reference TRBV7-9 and TRBJ1-6, reads DTGVSQNPRHKITKRGQNVTFRCDPISEHNRLYWYRQTLGQGPEFLTYFQNEAQLEKSRLLSDRFSAERPKGSFSTLEIQRTEQGDSAMYLCASSPTGRGSPLHFGNGTRLTVT.

This clonotype came up many times. The V and J genes are TRBV25-1 and TRBJ1-6; 7 bases are a match to TRBD1. This CDR3 comprises 15 residues. Germline lookup yields CDR1 MGHDK and CDR2 SYGVNS. V lost 5 bases and J lost 6; bases outside the gene matches: 7. CDR3 region: CASSFRQGANSPLHF. The DNA for the CDR3 is TGTGCCAGCAGTTTTAGACAGGGCGCTAATTCACCCCTCCACTTT. The variable domain in full, completed from reference TRBV25-1 and TRBJ1-6, reads EADIYQTPRYLVIGTGKKITLECSQTMGHDKMYWYQQDPGMELHLIHYSYGVNSTEKGDLSSESTVSRIRTEHFPLTLESARPSHTSQYLCASSFRQGANSPLHFGNGTRLTVT.

This clonotype was found many times. The genes are TRBV5-1 and TRBJ2-1; weak D call: TRBD2 (6 bases). The germline V and J ends were trimmed by 3 bases and 8 bases, with 12 bases remaining between them. Germline CDR1 and CDR2: SGHRS and YFSETQ. The CDR3 length is 13 residues. CDR3 in amino acids: CASSSGTLYEQFF. CDR3 sequence (DNA): TGCGCCAGCAGCTCCGGGACTCTGTATGAGCAGTTCTTC.

This chain uses TRBV19 with TRBJ2-1; no firm D call. Germline V gene lookup returns CDR1 LNHDA and CDR2 SQIVND (reference sequence). V was cut by 3 bases and J by 7 bases, with 19 bases left in between. This CDR3 is built from 16 residues. CDR3 coding DNA: TGTGCCAGTAGTATTATACCCCACTACGTCGGGAATGAGCAGTTCTTC. Protein: CASSIIPHYVGNEQFF.

The V and J genes are TRBV15 and TRBJ2-2; 11 bases align to TRBD2. The germline CDR1 and CDR2 sequences are LNHNV and YYDKDF (reference sequence). The CDR3 is 14 residues long. V shed 7 bases, J shed 7 bases, and the junction held 5 bases outside the gene matches. The CDR3, as DNA: TGTGCCACCACTAGCGGGGGGATGAACGGGGAGCTGTTTTTT. It codes for CATTSGGMNGELFF.

As for this clonotype: This may arise from a read error, as a much more abundant clone is one base away. This rearrangement joins TRBV20-1 to TRBJ2-7, with D possibly matching TRBD2 (5 bases). CDR1 and CDR2 from the germline V gene are DFQATT and SNEGSKA (reference sequence). The CDR3 loop spans 14 amino acids. The CDR3: CSARWGALSYDQYF. The DNA of the CDR3 is TGCAGTGCTAGATGGGGAGCCCTCTCCTACGATCAGTACTTC.

The V and J genes are TRBV5-1 and TRBJ2-3; TRBD1 matches 7 bases. Per the germline V gene, CDR1 is SGHRS and CDR2 is YFSETQ. The CDR3 sequence is 15 residues long. Germline trimming cut 0 bases from V and 4 bases from J; bases unmatched to any gene: 5. The DNA of the CDR3 is TGCGCCAGCAGCTTGGGGGACAGCTTCTCAGATACGCAGTATTTT. This translates into CASSLGDSFSDTQYF.

This chain connects TRBV20-1 to TRBJ2-1; a weak D match, TRBD2 (5 bases). Germline CDR1 DFQATT, CDR2 SNEGSKA (reference sequence). The CDR3 extends over 18 amino acids. The V end lost 1 base, the J end lost 1 base, and 20 bases lay between the germline ends. In DNA, the CDR3 is TGCAGTGCTAGAGGTTTACCAATGAGGGATCCTTCCTACAATGAGCAGTTCTTC. Translating it yields CSARGLPMRDPSYNEQFF.

The V and J genes are TRBV10-3 and TRBJ1-1; 8 nucleotides match TRBD1. The CDR3 runs 13 residues. Per the germline V gene, CDR1 is ENHRY and CDR2 is SYGVKD. The J segment lost 4 bases and the V segment lost 10 bases, leaving 8 bases of the junction unmatched. CDR3 coding DNA: TGTGCCACCAAGGACAGGGCGGGCACTGAAGCTTTCTTT. Amino acid sequence: CATKDRAGTEAFF.